This entry concerns a single T cell receptor beta chain. A read error may produce the germline difference seen at one junction end. The entry originates in a study of blood T cell repertoires in COVID-19. Study information: Spain, Italy and the United States supplied samples that represented acute and convalescent COVID-19. The cDNA or gDNA used as material had been derived from T cells, B-cell-depleted T cells, or PBMCs.

Original methodology: Amplification from reference gene primers served as the basis for estimated nucleated cell counts. Generated by immunoSEQ multiplex PCR, the TCRdb table keeps only in-frame clones and is missing some. V and J calls and clone size are those listed in that table; D and trimming were worked out from the DNA. Found here are 150,000 to 200,000 clones, approximately 83% of them singletons; the top ten hold over 7%. The CDR3 is 13 residues long. Material for sequencing was peripheral blood. The chain carries TRBV12-3 or TRBV12-4 and TRBJ1-2, with TRBD1 matching 7 bases. The receptor's source is a man in his forties or fifties with active or convalescent COVID-19. The CDR3 nucleotides are TGTGCCAGCAGTCCCGGGACAGCCCTAGGCTTCACCTTC. It specifies CASSPGTALGFTF.